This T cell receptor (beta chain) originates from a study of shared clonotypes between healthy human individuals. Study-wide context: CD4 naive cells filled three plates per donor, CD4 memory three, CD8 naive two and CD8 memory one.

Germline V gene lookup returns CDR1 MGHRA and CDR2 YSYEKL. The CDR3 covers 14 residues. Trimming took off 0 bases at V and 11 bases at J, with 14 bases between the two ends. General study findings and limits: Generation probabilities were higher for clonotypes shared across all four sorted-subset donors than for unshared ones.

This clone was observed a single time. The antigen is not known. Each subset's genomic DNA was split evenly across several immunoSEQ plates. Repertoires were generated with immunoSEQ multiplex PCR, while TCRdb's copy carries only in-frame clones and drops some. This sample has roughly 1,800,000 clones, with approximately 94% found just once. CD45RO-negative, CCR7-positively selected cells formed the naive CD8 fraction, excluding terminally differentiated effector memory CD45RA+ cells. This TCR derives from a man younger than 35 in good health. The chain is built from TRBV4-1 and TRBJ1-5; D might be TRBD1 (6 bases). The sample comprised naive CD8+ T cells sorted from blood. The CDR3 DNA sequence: TGCGCCAGCAGCCAAGAAGGGGGAGGGCCGGCCCAGCATTTT. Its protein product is CASSQEGGGPAQHF.